One sample yielded the 28 T cell receptor beta chains listed below, sequenced in a study of blood T cell repertoires in COVID-19. Some clones are missing from TCRdb's copy, which holds only in-frame ones; the method was immunoSEQ multiplex PCR. The sample lists 150,000 or so clones; roughly 88% were seen once. The sequencing sample was made of PBMCs or T cells enriched from blood (not recorded which). These receptors all stem from a man between 65 and 85 years old who had been exposed to COVID-19.

V gene TRBV28 combines with J gene TRBJ2-7; unclear D gene. CDR1 MDHEN and CDR2 SYDVKM come from the germline V gene. V was pared by 5 bases and J by 1 base, with 12 bases between. The CDR3 sequence is 14 residues long. The CDR3 nucleotides read TGTGCCAGCAGTATCCCAGGAATTTCCTACGAGCAGTACTTC. Encoded protein: CASSIPGISYEQYF.

This clone was seen a single time. The chain joins TRBV7-2 to TRBJ1-2; unclear D gene. The CDR3 is 13 residues long. Trimming shortened V by 1 base and J by 5 bases, and 8 bases separated the two germline ends. In germline, CDR1 is SGHTA, CDR2 FQGNSA. In DNA, the CDR3 is TGTGCCAGCAGCTTAGAAGAGGGTTATGGCTACACCTTC. Protein: CASSLEEGYGYTF. The full variable domain, with the rest looked up from reference TRBV7-2 and TRBJ1-2, is GAGVSQSPSNKVTEKGKDVELRCDPISGHTALYWYRQSLGQGLEFLIYFQGNSAPDKSGLPSDRFSAERTGGSVSTLTIQRTQQEDSAVYLCASSLEEGYGYTFGSGTRLTVV.

Only one count was recorded for this clone. The rearrangement joins TRBV7-9 to TRBJ2-5, with TRBD2 matching 12 bases. CDR1 and CDR2 (germline): SEHNR, FQNEAQ (reference sequence). CDR3 length: 16 amino acids. Trimming removed 3 bases from V and 6 bases from J; junction bases left unmatched: 8. CDR3 nucleotides: TGTGCCAGCAGCTTGGCTAGCGGGAGGGCCCTGAAGACCCAGTACTTC. Its translation is CASSLASGRALKTQYF.

The chain is built from TRBV3-1 (or the pseudogene TRBV3-2) and TRBJ1-1; D unclear. Looked up from germline, CDR1 is LGHDT and CDR2 is YNNKEL (reference sequence). The CDR3 consists of 13 residues. V was trimmed by 5 bases and J by 5 bases, leaving 12 bases between them. For the CDR3, the DNA is TGTGCCAGCAGCTCGAAGCTAGAAACTGAAGCTTTCTTT. It is translated as CASSSKLETEAFF.

J is TRBJ2-5 and V is TRBV11-2, with 11 positions matching TRBD2. J was trimmed by 1 base and V by 5 bases; bases with no gene match: 6. CDR3 length: 16 amino acids. Germline CDR1 SGHAT, CDR2 FQNNGV. Written as DNA, the CDR3 is TGTGCCAGCAGCCCCGGACTAGCGGGCCCCCAAGAGACCCAGTACTTC. Protein sequence: CASSPGLAGPQETQYF.

The V and J genes are TRBV25-1 and TRBJ1-1, with D perhaps TRBD1 (5 bases). Germline CDR1 MGHDK, CDR2 SYGVNS. V was pared by 6 bases and J by 7 bases, with 9 bases between. The CDR3 consists of 11 residues. The CDR3 sequence: CASRTTGEAFF. In nucleotides, the CDR3 is TGTGCCAGCAGAACAACAGGTGAAGCTTTCTTT.

This rearrangement joins TRBV19 to TRBJ1-2, with D hard to call. The germline V and J ends were trimmed by 5 bases and 4 bases, with 14 bases remaining between them. Per the germline V gene, CDR1 is LNHDA and CDR2 is SQIVND (reference sequence). CDR3 length equals 14 residues. The CDR3 is CASSGRRVGYGYTF. In DNA form, the CDR3 reads TGTGCCAGTAGTGGCAGGCGGGTCGGCTATGGCTACACCTTC.

This chain joins TRBV6-2 or TRBV6-3 and TRBJ2-5; TRBD2 agrees at 12 bases. Germline CDR1 is MNHEY and CDR2 is SVGEGT. V was pared by 1 base and J by 3 bases, with 3 bases of the junction left unmatched. CDR3 length: 16 amino acids. CDR3 sequence: CASSYWASGGEETQYF. The DNA of the CDR3 is TGTGCCAGCAGTTACTGGGCTAGCGGGGGGGAAGAGACCCAGTACTTC.

This clone has only a few counts. The chain carries TRBV7-9 and TRBJ2-7, with 7 bases lining up with TRBD2. Germline trimming cut 3 bases from V and 4 bases from J; bases unmatched to any gene: 6. Germline V CDR1 and CDR2: SEHNR, FQNEAQ (reference sequence). This CDR3 is built from 14 residues. CDR3 in amino acids: CASSFASGAYEQYF. DNA of the CDR3: TGTGCCAGCAGCTTTGCCAGCGGGGCATACGAGCAGTACTTC.

The CDR3 nucleotides are TGTGCCTGGAGTCTCCGACAGGGCAATTCACCCCTCCACTTT. It yields the protein CAWSLRQGNSPLHF. The chain employs TRBV30 and TRBJ1-6, with TRBD1 matching over 7 bases. The V and J ends lost 2 bases and 7 bases, in that order; junction bases with no gene match: 5. Germline loops: CDR1 GTSNPN, CDR2 SVGIG (reference sequence). This CDR3 is built from 14 residues.

The chain uses TRBV7-2 and TRBJ2-1, with 15 bases that match TRBD2. The CDR3 covers 18 residues. Germline V lookup: CDR1 SGHTA, CDR2 FQGNSA. V dropped 2 bases and J dropped 5; count of bases not matched to a gene: 7. CDR3 nucleotides: TGTGCCAGCAGCTTACTCGGGGGACTAGCGGGAGGTAACAATGAGCAGTTCTTC. It encodes CASSLLGGLAGGNNEQFF.

The rearrangement links TRBV6-5 to TRBJ1-3, with D tentatively TRBD1 (6 bases). Germline lookup yields CDR1 MNHEY and CDR2 SVGAGI. V lost 5 bases, J lost 5 bases, and 10 bases lay in between. The CDR3 length is 13 residues. The CDR3 DNA follows: TGTGCCAGCAGTCGGACAGAGAGAAACACCATATATTTT. This translates into CASSRTERNTIYF.

The chain couples TRBV20-1 to TRBJ1-2, with no clear D. Between the trimmed V and J ends, which lost 5 bases and 1 base, there was a span of 5 bases. CDR1 and CDR2 (germline): DFQATT, SNEGSKA (reference sequence). The CDR3 runs 11 residues. CDR3 DNA sequence: TGCAGTGCTCAGGATAACTATGGCTACACCTTC. This gives the protein CSAQDNYGYTF.

This clone was recorded a few times. The V call is TRBV6-5, the J call TRBJ2-3, with a possible D match to TRBD1 (5 bases). The CDR3 sequence is 14 residues long. V lost 5 bases and J 1 base, leaving 10 bases between the germline ends. Germline CDR1 and CDR2: MNHEY and SVGAGI. The CDR3 reads CASSNLQGTDTQYF. CDR3 DNA: TGTGCCAGCAGTAATCTACAGGGCACAGATACGCAGTATTTT.

The CDR3: CASSPLAGGLGETQYF. CDR3 coding DNA: TGTGCCAGCAGCCCTCTAGCGGGAGGGCTCGGTGAGACCCAGTACTTC. The rearrangement links TRBV28 to TRBJ2-5, with 12 nucleotides matching TRBD2. CDR3 length: 16 amino acids. Germline CDR1 is MDHEN and CDR2 is SYDVKM. Trimming took 6 bases from V and 5 from J; bases not matched to a gene: 10.

The chain has TRBV9 and TRBJ1-6, with a possible D match to TRBD1 (5 bases). The CDR3 sequence is 16 residues long. The germline gives CDR1 SGDLS, CDR2 YYNGEE. V gave up 0 bases and J gave up 7 bases, with 14 bases separating them. The CDR3 protein is CASSVAPHTGNSPLHF. The CDR3 nucleotides are TGTGCCAGCAGCGTAGCCCCACACACAGGAAATTCACCCCTCCACTTT.

The chain has TRBV5-6 and TRBJ2-3; 9 bases are a match to TRBD1. The CDR3 contains 16 residues. Trimming removed 1 base from V and 1 base from J; junction bases left unmatched: 4. In germline, CDR1 is SGHDT, CDR2 YYEEEE. This chain's CDR3 is CASSLKRTGGTDTQYF. CDR3 coding DNA: TGTGCCAGCAGCTTGAAGAGGACAGGGGGCACAGATACGCAGTATTTT.

The rearrangement uses TRBV5-1 and TRBJ1-5, with D tentatively TRBD1 (5 bases). V lost 4 bases and J lost 4, with 15 bases in between. CDR3 length: 15 amino acids. Germline V gene data show CDR1 as SGHRS and CDR2 as YFSETQ. This CDR3 is CASSLSGGSNQPQHF. The CDR3 DNA reads as TGCGCCAGCAGCCTATCCGGGGGATCGAATCAGCCCCAGCATTTT.

The CDR3 DNA reads TGTGCCAGCAGCCAAGTAAGACTAGCGGGAGGGACTAACTACAATGAGCAGTTCTTC. Its protein product is CASSQVRLAGGTNYNEQFF. The chain has TRBV3-1 (or the pseudogene TRBV3-2) and TRBJ2-1, with 14 bases lining up with TRBD2. CDR1 LGHDT and CDR2 YNNKEL come from the germline V gene (reference sequence). The CDR3 sequence is 19 residues long. V was clipped by 1 base and J by 3 bases; unmatched bases: 8.

The J gene is TRBJ1-4, the V gene TRBV6-5; perhaps TRBD1 as D (6 bases). Germline lookup yields CDR1 MNHEY and CDR2 SVGAGI. This CDR3 has 16 amino acids. V was pared by 1 base and J by 4 bases, with 13 bases between. CDR3 DNA sequence: TGTGCCAGCAGTTACTTCAGGGGCAGGGTTAATGAAAAACTGTTTTTT. It translates to CASSYFRGRVNEKLFF.

This clone was detected only a few times. The rearrangement links TRBV19 to TRBJ1-3, with TRBD1 as a possible D gene (6 bases). The length of the CDR3 is 15 residues. V shed 7 bases and J shed 0 bases, with 13 bases lying between them. Germline V gene data show CDR1 as LNHDA and CDR2 as SQIVND (reference sequence). The DNA of the CDR3 is TGTGCCAGTAAGAGAGACAGGAGCTCTGGAAACACCATATATTTT. Protein: CASKRDRSSGNTIYF. Supplemented by reference TRBV19 and TRBJ1-3, the full variable domain reads DGGITQSPKYLFRKEGQNVTLSCEQNLNHDAMYWYRQDPGQGLRLIYYSQIVNDFQKGDIAEGYSVSREKKESFPLTVTSAQKNPTAFYLCASKRDRSSGNTIYFGEGSWLTVV.

The chain joins TRBV7-6 to TRBJ1-4; D is uncertain. V dropped 3 bases and J dropped 5 bases, with 7 bases sitting between them. CDR1 and CDR2 from the germline V gene are SGHVS and FNYEAQ. The CDR3 spans 13 residues. The CDR3 is CASSLNGNEKLFF. DNA for the CDR3: TGTGCCAGCAGCTTGAACGGGAATGAAAAACTGTTTTTT. Full variable domain (missing parts from reference TRBV7-6 and TRBJ1-4): GAGVSQSPRYKVTKRGQDVALRCDPISGHVSLYWYRQALGQGPEFLTYFNYEAQQDKSGLPNDRFSAERPEGSISTLTIQRTEQRDSAMYRCASSLNGNEKLFFGSGTQLSVL.

The V gene is TRBV5-4, the J gene TRBJ1-2, with D uncertain. The length of the CDR3 is 13 residues. The germline V gene has CDR1 SGHNT and CDR2 YYREEE (reference sequence). Trimming removed 4 bases from V and 3 bases from J, with 10 bases in between. The CDR3 DNA follows: TGTGCCAGCAGCACACAGTATGACTATGGCTACACCTTC. Its translation is CASSTQYDYGYTF.

This chain uses TRBV7-9 with TRBJ1-2; the D is unclear. This CDR3 has 14 residues. The germline V and J ends were trimmed by 8 bases and 4 bases, with 17 bases remaining between them. Germline V gene data show CDR1 as SEHNR and CDR2 as FQNEAQ (reference sequence). The DNA for the CDR3 is TGTGCCAGCGCTTCGCGGCTCGGCGGCTATGGCTACACCTTC. Translated: CASASRLGGYGYTF.

This sequence joins TRBV4-3 and TRBJ1-4, with a weak D call TRBD1 (6 bases). The length of the CDR3 is 16 residues. Germline V CDR1 and CDR2: LGHNA, YSLEER. Trimming stripped 2 bases from V and 4 bases from J, with 14 bases between. The CDR3 here is CASSQTPGHINEKLFF. In DNA form, the CDR3 reads TGCGCCAGCAGCCAAACGCCGGGACATATTAATGAAAAACTGTTTTTT.

The chain links TRBV2 to TRBJ1-1; possible D gene TRBD1, 5 bases. There are 12 residues in the CDR3. Trimming removed 4 bases at V and 4 bases at J, with 7 bases between. Germline values: CDR1 SNHLY, CDR2 FYNNEI. The CDR3 loop reads CASSGQGTEAFF. DNA for the CDR3: TGTGCCAGCAGTGGGCAGGGCACTGAAGCTTTCTTT.

This chain links TRBV19 with TRBJ2-1; 7 bases match TRBD2. The CDR3 has 12 amino acids. V shed 7 bases, J shed 10 bases, and the junction held 7 bases outside the gene matches. Per germline, CDR1 LNHDA and CDR2 SQIVND (reference sequence). CDR3 sequence (DNA): TGTGCCAGTACCAACGGGGGGTGGGAGCAGTTCTTC. Translation: CASTNGGWEQFF. The whole variable domain, filled in from reference TRBV19 and TRBJ2-1, reads DGGITQSPKYLFRKEGQNVTLSCEQNLNHDAMYWYRQDPGQGLRLIYYSQIVNDFQKGDIAEGYSVSREKKESFPLTVTSAQKNPTAFYLCASTNGGWEQFFGPGTRLTVL.

The V gene is TRBV7-2, the J gene TRBJ2-7; maybe TRBD1 (5 bases). Per germline, CDR1 SGHTA and CDR2 FQGNSA. This CDR3 contains 13 residues. V was clipped by 5 bases and J by 6 bases, with 14 bases between them. The CDR3 here is CASSRNLGVEQYF. The CDR3 nucleotides are TGTGCCAGCAGCCGCAATCTAGGGGTCGAGCAGTACTTC.